These 12 T cell receptor beta chains were sequenced from one sample in a study of cytomegalovirus exposure and HLA in healthy donors. The PCR was carried out with 60 Vbeta primers and 13 Jbeta primers. Generated by immunoSEQ multiplex PCR, the TCRdb table keeps only in-frame clones and is missing some. Of around 90,000 clones listed, 82% are singletons. Sequenced material: PBMCs. The receptors were gathered from a man aged 50 or older in good health and CMV-seronegative.

This clone was seen only a few times. The chain uses TRBV29-1 and TRBJ1-1; TRBD1 is a possible D gene (6 bases). This CDR3 spans 13 amino acids. Germline loops: CDR1 SQVTM, CDR2 ANQGSEA. The CDR3 here is CRASGTPNTEAFF. The CDR3 bases are TGCAGAGCTTCCGGGACACCGAACACTGAAGCTTTCTTT.

This chain joins TRBV5-1 and TRBJ2-7; 10 nucleotides align to TRBD2. Germline V gives CDR1 SGHRS, CDR2 YFSETQ. V shed 5 bases and J 1 base; nucleotides not matched to a gene: 9. The CDR3 length is 16 residues. CDR3 in DNA: TGCGCCAGCAGGATCGGGCTAGCGGGAGTTTCCTACGAGCAGTACTTC. Translation gives CASRIGLAGVSYEQYF. The complete variable domain, with remaining parts taken from reference TRBV5-1 and TRBJ2-7, reads KAGVTQTPRYLIKTRGQQVTLSCSPISGHRSVSWYQQTPGQGLQFLFEYFSETQRNKGNFPGRFSGRQFSNSRSEMNVSTLELGDSALYLCASRIGLAGVSYEQYFGPGTRLTVT.

The chain couples TRBV4-3 to TRBJ1-6, with unresolved D. Deletions cut 0 bases from V and 9 bases from J, with 12 bases between. CDR1 and CDR2 from the germline V gene are LGHNA and YSLEER. The CDR3 has 15 amino acids. The CDR3 is CASSQDIATSSPLHF. The CDR3, as DNA: TGCGCCAGCAGCCAAGATATCGCGACAAGTTCACCCCTCCACTTT.

Turning to this clone: Sequence at one end of the junction differs from germline and may be a read error. The chain is built from TRBV7-3 and TRBJ2-2; the D gene is possibly TRBD2 (5 bases). Germline CDR1 reads SGHTA; CDR2 reads FQGTGA. This CDR3 has 13 residues. The CDR3 DNA sequence: TGTGCCAGCGGCTTAGAGGGAGCCGGGGAGCTGTTTTTT. This gives the protein CASGLEGAGELFF.

The genes are TRBV7-2 and TRBJ1-4; 8 bases fit TRBD1. Germline V lookup: CDR1 SGHTA, CDR2 FQGNSA. CDR3 length: 14 residues. V shed 0 bases, J shed 8 bases, and the junction held 2 bases outside the gene matches. CDR3 DNA: TGTGCCAGCAGCTTAGCGAGACAGGGGGAAAAACTGTTTTTT. Translated: CASSLARQGEKLFF.

Only one count was recorded for this clone. The rearrangement joins TRBV4-3 to TRBJ1-2, with TRBD1 as a possible D gene (5 bases). The ends were cut back, 0 bases at V and 0 bases at J, with 14 bases in the middle. The germline V gene has CDR1 LGHNA and CDR2 YSLEER. The CDR3 length is 17 residues. The CDR3 loop reads CASSQEGVGSPNYGYTF. In DNA, the CDR3 is TGCGCCAGCAGCCAAGAAGGGGTCGGGAGCCCTAACTATGGCTACACCTTC.

This clone was seen just once. The J gene is TRBJ1-1, the V gene TRBV9; 9 positions match TRBD1. Germline V CDR1 and CDR2: SGDLS, YYNGEE. With 4 bases clipped from V and 6 bases from J, the junction kept 10 bases outside the gene matches. The CDR3 spans 15 residues. The CDR3 spells CASSLPQGAVSEAFF. The CDR3 nucleotides are TGTGCCAGCAGCTTACCACAGGGGGCGGTCTCTGAAGCTTTCTTT.

The chain couples TRBV4-3 to TRBJ2-2; D is unclear. Trimming took 6 bases from V and 5 from J, leaving 16 bases between them. The CDR3 spans 15 residues. Germline V lookup: CDR1 LGHNA, CDR2 YSLEER. CDR3 in amino acids: CASSPNPLRTGELFF. The CDR3 DNA is TGCGCCAGCAGTCCTAACCCCCTGCGGACCGGGGAGCTGTTTTTT.

The chain joins TRBV10-3 to TRBJ1-5, with 8 bases lining up with TRBD1. Germline V gene data show CDR1 as ENHRY and CDR2 as SYGVKD. V was pared by 6 bases and J by 1 base, with 5 bases of the junction left unmatched. The CDR3 runs to 15 residues. The CDR3 sequence: CAISEQGASNQPQHF. The CDR3 DNA follows: TGTGCCATCAGCGAGCAGGGGGCGAGCAATCAGCCCCAGCATTTT.

CDR3 sequence (DNA): TGTGCCAGTAGTTCCCTAGGAGGAGATACGCAGTATTTT. It specifies CASSSLGGDTQYF. This chain links TRBV19 with TRBJ2-3; possible D gene TRBD2, 5 bases. The V end was cut by 5 bases, the J end by 5 bases, with 11 bases between. The CDR3 totals 13 residues. CDR1 and CDR2 from the germline V gene are LNHDA and SQIVND (reference sequence).

The rearrangement joins TRBV21-1 to TRBJ2-7; the table's TRBD2 call for D was not verified on the DNA. TRBV21-1 is a recognized pseudogene. The CDR3 totals 12 residues. The CDR3 loop is CASTLKGDEQYF. For the CDR3, the DNA is TGTGCCAGCACCCTGAAAGGAGACGAGCAGTACTTC.

This clone was counted once. The chain has TRBV7-3 and TRBJ2-1, with TRBD1 as a possible D gene (5 bases). V was clipped by 1 base and J by 0 bases, with 7 bases between them. Germline CDR1 SGHTA, CDR2 FQGTGA. The CDR3 loop spans 15 amino acids. CDR3 DNA: TGTGCCAGCAGCTTAATTAGGGGCTCCTACAATGAGCAGTTCTTC. Its translation is CASSLIRGSYNEQFF.